Listed below are T cell receptor beta chains from one sample, sequenced in a study of early T cells in non-severe SARS-CoV-2 infection. TCRdb reprocessed the 5' RACE reads via MiXCR and lists one record per CDR3 protein. The table lists approximately 56,000 distinct CDR3 sequences, around 10% of them singletons, with 4.2% in the top ten. Sequences were obtained from whole blood. The receptors come from an adult who was a healthcare worker with PCR-confirmed SARS-CoV-2 infection or an uninfected control (not recorded which). CDR3s include the opening cysteine and the closing phenylalanine or tryptophan. A D gene is named only where the DNA matches it firmly. A clone size is listed for some rows: how often the clone was seen (once, few, many), or a class if it is expanded.

abundance	d_gene	v_gene	j_gene	CDR3aa	CDR3nt
many	.	TRBV10-3	TRBJ1-6	CAISESRDLSPLHF	TGTGCCATCAGTGAGTCTAGGGACCTGTCACCCCTCCACTTT
.	.	TRBV6-5	TRBJ1-2	CASSSGSGSSYTF	TGTGCCAGCAGTTCTGGGAGCGGCTCCAGCTACACCTTC
many	TRBD1	TRBV11-2	TRBJ2-1	CASSSTGNNEQFF	TGTGCCAGCAGCTCGACAGGGAACAATGAGCAGTTCTTC
many	.	TRBV5-6	TRBJ1-5	CASSLGLTQPQHF	TGTGCCAGCAGCTTGGGCCTCACTCAGCCCCAGCATTTT
.	.	TRBV7-2	TRBJ2-5	CASSLGPRETQYF	TGTGCCAGCAGCTTAGGACCGAGGGAGACCCAGTACTTC
.	TRBD2	TRBV6-1	TRBJ2-2	CASTHAGANTGELFF	TGTGCCAGCACCCACGCGGGGGCGAACACCGGGGAGCTGTTTTTT
.	.	TRBV7-2	TRBJ1-2	CASSQGFYGYTF	TGTGCCAGCAGCCAAGGCTTCTATGGCTACACCTTC
many	.	TRBV28	TRBJ1-5	CASRGSGTFSSNQPQHF	TGTGCCAGCAGGGGTTCTGGGACCTTCTCTAGCAATCAGCCCCAGCATTTT
many	TRBD2	TRBV20-1	TRBJ2-7	CSAAAGSSYEQYF	TGCAGTGCGGCAGCGGGGAGCTCCTACGAGCAGTACTTC
many	.	TRBV6-6	TRBJ1-5	CASSYGAAGQPQHF	TGTGCCAGCAGTTACGGGGCGGCGGGTCAGCCCCAGCATTTT
many	TRBD1	TRBV5-1	TRBJ2-3	CASRLTGVEADTQYF	TGCGCCAGCCGTTTAACAGGGGTTGAGGCAGATACGCAGTATTTT
.	.	TRBV20-1	TRBJ1-4	CSAREGGTNEKLFF	TGCAGTGCTCGGGAAGGGGGTACTAATGAAAAACTGTTTTTT
few	.	TRBV5-1	TRBJ1-1	CASSLTAGTEAFF	TGCGCCAGCAGCTTAACCGCCGGGACAGAAGCTTTCTTT
few	.	TRBV20-1	TRBJ1-4	CSASGQVNEKLFF	TGCAGTGCTAGTGGTCAGGTTAATGAAAAACTGTTTTTT
few	.	TRBV29-1	TRBJ1-1	CSVAMTANTEAFF	TGCAGCGTTGCTATGACAGCGAACACTGAAGCTTTCTTT
few	.	TRBV6-6	TRBJ2-7	CASSYAQRGYEQYF	TGTGCCAGCAGTTACGCGCAACGGGGGTACGAGCAGTACTTC
.	TRBD1	TRBV7-2	TRBJ1-6	CASSLNGQGYSPPHF	TGTGCCAGCAGCTTAAACGGACAGGGGTATTCACCCCCCCACTTT
many	.	TRBV6-5	TRBJ2-1	CASSLRGNEQFF	TGTGCCAGCAGTTTACGGGGGAATGAGCAGTTCTTC
many	TRBD1	TRBV20-1	TRBJ2-7	CSASPGGYEQYF	TGCAGTGCTAGCCCAGGGGGCTACGAGCAGTACTTC
many	.	TRBV5-1	TRBJ1-1	CASSLGRGGSNTEAFF	TGCGCCAGCAGCTTGGGAAGGGGCGGCTCGAACACTGAAGCTTTCTTT
many	TRBD2	TRBV20-1	TRBJ2-3	CSARAGIAGSDTQYF	TGCAGTGCGAGAGCGGGGATCGCTGGGTCAGATACGCAGTATTTT